Listed below are T cell receptor beta chains from one sample, sequenced in a study of blood T cell repertoires in COVID-19. Method: immunoSEQ multiplex PCR; TCRdb's copy keeps in-frame clones and lacks some. The table lists fewer than 150,000 clones, around 76% of them singletons. Sequencing was carried out using peripheral blood. The receptors come from a man aged 65-85 years with acute or convalescent COVID-19. The CDR3 runs from the conserved cysteine through the conserved F or W. The order of the fields is V gene, CDR3 protein.

TRBV3-1/TRBV3-2 CASSPLRQEETQYF
TRBV11-1 CASSFSPTNTGELFF
TRBV9 CASSVGDSPNYGYTF
TRBV12-3/TRBV12-4 CASRRTGNSPLHF
TRBV6-6 CASSYAQGNGSPLHF
TRBV12-5 CASGLVGAGGLALSGANVLTF
TRBV7-2 CASSPIGATNEKLFF
TRBV7-9 CASSLEQNYGYTF
TRBV24-1 CATSRDYTDTQYF
TRBV6-2/TRBV6-3 CASSFHRGYTEAFF
TRBV30 CAWSVGGDNTEAFF
TRBV3-1/TRBV3-2 CASSQKGSANTGELFF
TRBV27 CASNLAGGRREQFF
TRBV4-2 CASSVGQGGTDTQYF
TRBV11-2 CASSFRTGGMNTEAFF
TRBV18 CASSGTQITGELFF
TRBV5-6 CASSPLSAPTGGYGYTF
TRBV7-2 CASSSGHWSYEQYF
TRBV4-3 CASSLRDKNTEAFF
TRBV6-2/TRBV6-3 CASSSEEDQTWGPNEKLFF
TRBV10-3 CAISDTDLNEKLFF
TRBV2 CASNLGGGNTEAFF
TRBV10-3 CAARTFNSGNTIYF
TRBV4-1 CASSQVRDRGGNYGYTF
TRBV11-3 CASSLQGQSGANVLTF
TRBV24-1 CATSDIASGAYNEQFF
TRBV20-1 CSASWRGNTEAFF
TRBV27 CASSLPGSYEQYF
TRBV7-2 CASSLNSQSSYNSPLHF
TRBV6-5 CASRSRQGADGYTF